The rows below give T cell receptor beta chains drawn from one sample of a study of T cells in localized non-small cell lung cancer. TCRdb's table, derived via immunoSEQ multiplex PCR, lists solely in-frame clones and lacks some. The top ten clones hold around 5% of a sample with around 24,000 clones, approximately 83% of them seen once. The sequencing used PBMCs, collected before any cancer treatment. These receptors all come from a man aged 35 to 69 with stage II lung adenocarcinoma. The CDR3 runs from the conserved cysteine through the conserved F or W. D genes are given only for firm matches. Clone size is shown for a subset of rows, as once, few, many or a class of expanded clone.

-	TRBJ1-3	-	TRBV5-1	14	CASSLGGEGNTIYF	TGCGCCAGCAGCTTGGGAGGGGAAGGAAACACCATATATTTT
-	TRBJ2-5	-	TRBV18	16	CASSPPVGGSQETQYF	TGTGCCAGCTCACCACCGGTGGGTGGCTCCCAAGAGACCCAGTACTTC
TRBD1	TRBJ1-1	-	TRBV18	14	CASSRQGANTEAFF	TGTGCCAGCTCGCGACAGGGCGCGAACACTGAAGCTTTCTTT
TRBD1	TRBJ2-7	-	TRBV5-4	15	CASSKPGQGSYEQYF	TGTGCCAGCAGCAAACCGGGACAGGGCTCCTACGAGCAGTACTTC
-	TRBJ1-2	-	TRBV7-8	13	CASSLEGVRGYTF	TGTGCCAGCAGCTTAGAGGGGGTACGCGGCTACACCTTC
TRBD1	TRBJ1-1	-	TRBV19	15	CASSMAPGQGYEAFF	TGTGCCAGTAGTATGGCACCGGGACAGGGATACGAAGCTTTCTTT
TRBD2	TRBJ2-5	-	TRBV20-1	11	CSAGLEETQYF	TGCAGTGCTGGACTAGAAGAGACCCAGTACTTC
-	TRBJ1-5	-	TRBV18	13	CASSLYSNQPQHF	TGTGCCAGCTCCCTCTATAGCAATCAGCCCCAGCATTTT
TRBD1	TRBJ1-2	once	TRBV11-2	13	CASRRTGGDGYTF	TGTGCCAGCAGAAGGACAGGTGGGGATGGCTACACCTTC
-	TRBJ1-2	-	TRBV9	13	CASSTRDRYGYTF	TGTGCCAGCAGCACCCGAGACCGCTATGGCTACACCTTC
-	TRBJ1-1	-	TRBV7-9	13	CASSWGENTEAFF	TGTGCCAGCAGCTGGGGTGAGAACACTGAAGCTTTCTTT
TRBD1	TRBJ2-7	-	TRBV10-3	14	CAISPADRESEQYF	TGTGCCATCAGCCCCGCGGACAGGGAGAGCGAGCAGTACTTC
TRBD1	TRBJ1-3	-	TRBV28	16	CASSTPGQGSGNTIYF	TGTGCCAGCAGTACCCCGGGACAGGGCTCTGGAAACACCATATATTTT
-	TRBJ1-1	-	TRBV19	14	CASCPNRRRTEAFF	TGTGCCAGTTGTCCCAACAGGAGGAGGACTGAAGCTTTCTTT
TRBD1	TRBJ2-7	-	TRBV11-1	14	CASSLGDRGGEQYF	TGTGCCAGCAGCTTAGGTGACAGGGGCGGCGAGCAGTACTTC
-	TRBJ2-7	-	TRBV30	12	CAWSYGDNEQYF	TGTGCCTGGAGTTACGGGGATAACGAGCAGTACTTC
TRBD1	TRBJ1-2	-	TRBV19	17	CASSGLGQGRSPYGYTF	TGTGCCAGTAGTGGTTTAGGACAGGGACGAAGTCCGTATGGCTACACCTTC
-	TRBJ2-2	-	TRBV7-3	13	CASSSAVTGELFF	TGTGCCAGCAGCTCCGCGGTGACCGGGGAGCTGTTTTTT
-	TRBJ2-5	-	TRBV4-1	14	CASSPEPGVETQYF	TGCGCCAGCAGCCCCGAACCGGGGGTGGAGACCCAGTACTTC
-	TRBJ1-1	-	TRBV5-6	13	CASTDTLNTEAFF	TGTGCCAGCACCGACACCTTGAACACTGAAGCTTTCTTT
TRBD1	TRBJ2-5	-	TRBV5-1	16	CASTQTGVLTQETQYF	TGCGCCAGCACGCAGACAGGGGTACTAACACAAGAGACCCAGTACTTC
TRBD1	TRBJ1-3	once	TRBV4-2	19	CASSQVGGQGPRSGNTIYF	TGTGCCAGCAGCCAAGTGGGGGGACAGGGGCCCCGCTCTGGAAACACCATATATTTT
TRBD1	TRBJ2-3	-	TRBV5-6	15	CASSSLRTGADTQYF	TGTGCCAGCAGCTCGTTACGGACAGGGGCAGATACGCAGTATTTT
-	TRBJ1-2	-	TRBV6-5	15	CASSDGGGRGYGYTF	TGTGCCAGCAGCGACGGGGGGGGCAGAGGCTATGGCTACACCTTC
-	TRBJ1-1	once	TRBV19	15	CASSPAGRLNTEAFF	TGTGCCAGTAGTCCCGCGGGACGGCTGAACACTGAAGCTTTCTTT
TRBD2	TRBJ2-3	-	TRBV10-2	15	CASRGTAGGTDTQYF	TGCGCCAGCAGAGGTACGGCGGGGGGCACAGATACGCAGTATTTT
-	TRBJ1-2	-	TRBV5-6	14	CASSPPTAFYGYTF	TGTGCCAGCAGCCCCCCGACGGCCTTCTATGGCTACACCTTC
-	TRBJ1-3	-	TRBV9	16	CASSVVGGGSGNTIYF	TGTGCCAGCAGCGTAGTTGGGGGAGGCTCTGGAAACACCATATATTTT
-	TRBJ1-2	-	TRBV6-6	14	CASTNQEWGYGYTF	TGTGCCAGCACTAATCAGGAATGGGGCTATGGCTACACCTTC
-	TRBJ1-2	-	TRBV5-8	13	CASSLQQNYGYTF	TGTGCCAGCAGCTTGCAACAGAACTATGGCTACACCTTC
TRBD2	TRBJ2-1	-	TRBV29-1	16	CSAGGLAGLSYNEQFF	TGCAGCGCGGGGGGACTAGCGGGCCTCTCCTACAATGAGCAGTTCTTC
-	TRBJ2-3	-	TRBV4-1	14	CASSQGAGTDTQYF	TGCGCCAGCAGCCAGGGGGCAGGCACAGATACGCAGTATTTT
-	TRBJ2-3	-	TRBV2	15	CASSSQQSSTDTQYF	TGTGCCAGCAGTTCCCAGCAGTCTAGCACAGATACGCAGTATTTT
-	TRBJ1-2	-	TRBV19	16	CASIAQGSNANYGYTF	TGTGCCAGTATAGCACAGGGTTCAAACGCTAACTATGGCTACACCTTC
TRBD1	TRBJ2-7	-	TRBV5-4	13	CASSGRQGWEQYF	TGTGCCAGCAGCGGTCGACAGGGATGGGAGCAGTACTTC